Listed below are T cell receptor beta chains from one sample, sequenced in a study of spatial heterogeneity in lung cancer. TCRdb fed the 5' RACE reads into MiXCR, producing one record per CDR3 protein. The table shows fewer than 100,000 distinct CDR3 sequences, with 15% to 20% occurring only once. The starting material was PBMCs, obtained at follow-up. These receptors were taken from a male donor with early-stage non-small cell lung cancer. CDR3s include the opening cysteine and the closing phenylalanine or tryptophan. Each record gives: J gene, D gene, V gene, clone size, CDR3 protein, CDR3 DNA. A D gene is named only where the DNA matches it firmly. Rows give clone size only sometimes, using once, few, many, or a class for an expanded clone.

J: TRBJ2-1; D: TRBD2; V: TRBV2; size: few; CDR3: CASKALETSGRNEQFF; DNA: TGTGCCAGCAAGGCTCTAGAGACTAGCGGGAGAAATGAGCAGTTCTTC
J: TRBJ2-3; D: -; V: TRBV18; size: -; CDR3: CASSRTDRLASPDTQYF; DNA: TGTGCCAGCTCACGGACAGATCGACTAGCCTCTCCCGATACGCAGTATTTT
J: TRBJ1-2; D: -; V: TRBV9; size: -; CDR3: CASSVESDYGYTF; DNA: TGTGCCAGCAGCGTAGAGTCAGACTATGGCTACACCTTC
J: TRBJ1-5; D: -; V: TRBV6-5; size: many; CDR3: CASSYGGGGNQPQHF; DNA: TGTGCCAGCAGTTACGGCGGGGGCGGCAATCAGCCCCAGCATTTT
J: TRBJ1-6; D: -; V: TRBV28; size: -; CDR3: CASSQTNSPLHF; DNA: TGTGCCAGCAGTCAAACTAATTCACCCCTCCACTTT
J: TRBJ2-3; D: TRBD2; V: TRBV7-2; size: few; CDR3: CASSRSGVSTDTQYF; DNA: TGTGCCAGCAGCCGAAGCGGGGTCAGCACAGATACGCAGTATTTT
J: TRBJ2-5; D: TRBD2; V: TRBV20-1; size: -; CDR3: CSARDPSGTQETQYF; DNA: TGCAGTGCTAGAGATCCTAGCGGGACCCAAGAGACCCAGTACTTC
J: TRBJ1-2; D: TRBD1; V: TRBV5-6; size: -; CDR3: CASSWRPRQGAYGYTF; DNA: TGTGCCAGCAGCTGGAGGCCTCGACAGGGGGCCTATGGCTACACCTTC
J: TRBJ2-2; D: -; V: TRBV4-1; size: -; CDR3: CASSQPLARGELFF; DNA: TGCGCCAGCAGCCAACCACTAGCTCGCGGGGAGCTGTTTTTT
J: TRBJ2-1; D: -; V: TRBV20-1; size: -; CDR3: CSATDIYNEQFF; DNA: TGCAGTGCTACGGACATTTACAATGAGCAGTTCTTC
J: TRBJ1-1; D: -; V: TRBV20-1; size: few; CDR3: CSARARAPGSTEAFF; DNA: TGCAGTGCTAGAGCCCGGGCGCCTGGGAGCACTGAAGCTTTCTTT
J: TRBJ1-4; D: -; V: TRBV6-5; size: few; CDR3: CASSYTRATNEKLFF; DNA: TGTGCCAGCAGTTATACCAGAGCAACTAATGAAAAACTGTTTTTT
J: TRBJ2-2; D: -; V: TRBV5-4; size: -; CDR3: CASSSPGRPNTGELFF; DNA: TGTGCCAGCAGTTCGCCGGGACGGCCGAACACCGGGGAGCTGTTTTTT
J: TRBJ1-3; D: TRBD1; V: TRBV6-5; size: few; CDR3: CASSGTGQARSGNTIYF; DNA: TGTGCCAGCAGCGGAACGGGACAGGCACGCTCTGGAAACACCATATATTTT
J: TRBJ2-3; D: -; V: TRBV27; size: -; CDR3: CATQRTPTTDTQYF; DNA: TGTGCCACGCAACGGACACCAACCACAGATACGCAGTATTTT
J: TRBJ2-7; D: -; V: TRBV10-3; size: many; CDR3: CAISESIDEQYF; DNA: TGTGCCATCAGTGAGTCGATCGACGAGCAGTACTTC
J: TRBJ2-5; D: TRBD2; V: TRBV15; size: -; CDR3: CATSRVLADLQETQYF; DNA: TGTGCCACCAGCAGAGTTCTAGCGGACCTCCAAGAGACCCAGTACTTC
J: TRBJ1-1; D: TRBD1; V: TRBV11-1; size: many; CDR3: CASSFPGQTDSTEAFF; DNA: TGTGCCAGCAGCTTTCCGGGACAGACAGATTCCACTGAAGCTTTCTTT
J: TRBJ2-3; D: -; V: TRBV9; size: -; CDR3: CASSVGVAEISDTQYF; DNA: TGTGCCAGCAGCGTAGGGGTAGCAGAGATTTCAGATACGCAGTATTTT
J: TRBJ1-2; D: TRBD1; V: TRBV11-2; size: -; CDR3: CASSLAPGTGLGYTF; DNA: TGTGCCAGCAGCTTAGCCCCCGGGACAGGGCTCGGCTACACCTTC
J: TRBJ2-2; D: TRBD2; V: TRBV24-1; size: once; CDR3: CATSAALAGEPNTGELFF; DNA: TGTGCCACCAGTGCCGCACTAGCGGGAGAACCCAACACCGGGGAGCTGTTTTTT
J: TRBJ1-3; D: -; V: TRBV5-6; size: -; CDR3: CASSLFSGNTIYF; DNA: TGTGCCAGCAGCTTATTCTCTGGAAACACCATATATTTT
J: TRBJ2-2; D: TRBD2; V: TRBV27; size: -; CDR3: CASSWSGGLPGELFF; DNA: TGTGCCAGCAGTTGGAGCGGGGGTCTTCCCGGGGAGCTGTTTTTT
J: TRBJ1-4; D: -; V: TRBV9; size: many; CDR3: CASSGPGNRNEKLFF; DNA: TGTGCCAGCAGCGGACCAGGGAACCGCAATGAAAAACTGTTTTTT
J: TRBJ1-6; D: -; V: TRBV5-1; size: -; CDR3: CASSLGPRRTSPLHF; DNA: TGCGCCAGCAGCTTGGGGCCGCGCAGGACTTCACCCCTCCACTTT
J: TRBJ1-1; D: -; V: TRBV3-1; size: -; CDR3: CASSQGYRNIEAFF; DNA: TGTGCCAGCAGCCAAGGGTACAGAAATATTGAAGCTTTCTTT
J: TRBJ2-7; D: TRBD1; V: TRBV10-3; size: -; CDR3: CASGEGTGSSYEQYF; DNA: TGTGCCTCCGGGGAGGGGACAGGGAGCTCCTACGAGCAGTACTTC
J: TRBJ2-4; D: -; V: TRBV24-1; size: -; CDR3: CATSDSRESKNIQYF; DNA: TGTGCCACCAGTGACTCGAGGGAGTCCAAAAACATTCAGTACTTC
J: TRBJ2-2; D: TRBD1; V: TRBV24-1; size: many; CDR3: CATSATGDTGELFF; DNA: TGTGCCACCAGTGCCACAGGGGACACCGGGGAGCTGTTTTTT
J: TRBJ2-5; D: TRBD1; V: TRBV3-1; size: -; CDR3: CASSQETGGSKTQYF; DNA: TGTGCCAGCAGCCAAGAGACAGGGGGCAGTAAGACCCAGTACTTC
J: TRBJ2-7; D: TRBD2; V: TRBV20-1; size: -; CDR3: CSARTGGLAGGRGSYEQYF; DNA: TGCAGTGCTAGGACCGGAGGACTAGCGGGAGGGAGGGGATCCTACGAGCAGTACTTC
J: TRBJ1-2; D: TRBD1; V: TRBV29-1; size: few; CDR3: CSVGQGTNYGYTF; DNA: TGCAGCGTCGGACAGGGAACTAACTATGGCTACACCTTC
J: TRBJ2-3; D: -; V: TRBV11-3; size: -; CDR3: CASSPARSTGTQYF; DNA: TGTGCCAGCAGCCCCGCGAGGTCCACGGGTACGCAGTATTTT
J: TRBJ2-5; D: TRBD1; V: TRBV4-1; size: many; CDR3: CASSSTGTEFQETQYF; DNA: TGCGCCAGCAGCAGCACCGGGACAGAGTTCCAAGAGACCCAGTACTTC
J: TRBJ2-5; D: TRBD1; V: TRBV7-2; size: -; CDR3: CASSLATGTAKTQYF; DNA: TGTGCCAGCAGCCTAGCCACCGGGACAGCGAAGACCCAGTACTTC
J: TRBJ2-1; D: TRBD2; V: TRBV5-1; size: -; CDR3: CASSPPLAGRLEQFF; DNA: TGCGCCAGCAGCCCCCCCCTAGCGGGAAGGCTTGAGCAGTTCTTC
J: TRBJ2-7; D: -; V: TRBV29-1; size: -; CDR3: CSVEEDSYEQYF; DNA: TGCAGCGTTGAAGAGGATTCCTACGAGCAGTACTTC
J: TRBJ2-5; D: TRBD2; V: TRBV12-3/TRBV12-4; size: few; CDR3: CASSHSGTEETQYF; DNA: TGTGCCAGCAGCCATAGCGGGACCGAAGAGACCCAGTACTTC
J: TRBJ2-3; D: -; V: TRBV30; size: -; CDR3: CAWSPAASTDTQYF; DNA: TGTGCCTGGAGTCCGGCGGCTAGCACAGATACGCAGTATTTT
J: TRBJ2-3; D: -; V: TRBV4-1; size: -; CDR3: CASSQGRLGATSDTQYF; DNA: TGCGCCAGCAGCCAAGGACGGCTGGGGGCTACGTCAGATACGCAGTATTTT
J: TRBJ2-2; D: -; V: TRBV3-1; size: many; CDR3: CASSGETRVVNTGELFF; DNA: TGTGCCAGCAGCGGAGAGACTAGGGTTGTGAACACCGGGGAGCTGTTTTTT
J: TRBJ1-1; D: -; V: TRBV3-1; size: -; CDR3: CASSQGQRNTEAFF; DNA: TGTGCCAGCAGCCAAGGACAACGGAACACTGAAGCTTTCTTT
J: TRBJ1-6; D: TRBD1; V: TRBV3-1; size: many; CDR3: CASSSRQGASPLHF; DNA: TGTGCCAGCAGCTCCCGACAGGGCGCATCACCCCTCCACTTT
J: TRBJ2-2; D: -; V: TRBV6-1; size: -; CDR3: CATRQGSANTGELFF; DNA: TGTGCCACCCGGCAGGGTAGCGCGAACACCGGGGAGCTGTTTTTT
J: TRBJ2-1; D: -; V: TRBV20-1; size: -; CDR3: CSVPTIPLDEQFF; DNA: TGCAGTGTTCCTACCATCCCTTTAGATGAGCAGTTCTTC
J: TRBJ1-1; D: -; V: TRBV9; size: -; CDR3: CASSVGPIDAEAFF; DNA: TGTGCCAGCAGCGTCGGACCCATTGACGCTGAAGCTTTCTTT
J: TRBJ1-2; D: TRBD1; V: TRBV11-2; size: few; CDR3: CASSYRQGRDGYTF; DNA: TGTGCCAGCAGCTACCGACAGGGGAGGGATGGCTACACCTTC
J: TRBJ2-5; D: TRBD1; V: TRBV9; size: -; CDR3: CASSVVGGQGETQYF; DNA: TGTGCCAGCAGCGTAGTCGGAGGACAGGGGGAGACCCAGTACTTC
J: TRBJ2-3; D: -; V: TRBV7-2; size: many; CDR3: CASSLGPGRTDTQYF; DNA: TGTGCCAGCAGCTTAGGGCCCGGCCGCACAGATACGCAGTATTTT
J: TRBJ2-7; D: -; V: TRBV5-1; size: once; CDR3: CASSRGTHYEQYF; DNA: TGCGCCAGCAGCCGCGGGACCCACTACGAGCAGTACTTC
J: TRBJ1-5; D: -; V: TRBV6-5; size: -; CDR3: CASSIGQGSREWHF; DNA: TGTGCCAGCAGTATAGGGCAGGGTAGTAGAGAGTGGCATTTT
J: TRBJ1-6; D: -; V: TRBV12-3/TRBV12-4; size: -; CDR3: CASRWLYNSPLHF; DNA: TGTGCCAGCAGATGGCTGTATAATTCACCCCTCCACTTT
J: TRBJ2-3; D: -; V: TRBV7-9; size: -; CDR3: CASSPSGQINTDTQYF; DNA: TGTGCCAGCAGCCCTAGCGGACAGATTAACACAGATACGCAGTATTTT
J: TRBJ2-7; D: -; V: TRBV12-3/TRBV12-4; size: -; CDR3: CASSDWDTPYEQYF; DNA: TGTGCCAGCAGTGACTGGGACACCCCTTATGAGCAGTACTTC
J: TRBJ2-7; D: -; V: TRBV4-2; size: -; CDR3: CASSQDSGDEQYF; DNA: TGTGCCAGCAGCCAGGATTCAGGGGACGAGCAGTACTTC
J: TRBJ1-1; D: -; V: TRBV29-1; size: few; CDR3: CSVEENNSEAFF; DNA: TGCAGCGTTGAAGAAAATAACAGTGAAGCTTTCTTT
J: TRBJ1-2; D: TRBD1; V: TRBV7-9; size: few; CDR3: CASSDRGHGYGYTF; DNA: TGTGCCAGTAGCGACAGGGGGCACGGCTATGGCTACACCTTC
J: TRBJ1-1; D: -; V: TRBV5-4; size: -; CDR3: CASTLMRGTTEAFF; DNA: TGTGCCAGCACCTTGATGAGGGGGACCACTGAAGCTTTCTTT
J: TRBJ2-1; D: TRBD2; V: TRBV6-5; size: few; CDR3: CASRALAGVYNEQFF; DNA: TGTGCCAGCAGGGCACTAGCGGGGGTCTACAATGAGCAGTTCTTC
J: TRBJ2-3; D: TRBD2; V: TRBV7-2; size: few; CDR3: CASSLASPGGPRDTQYF; DNA: TGTGCCAGCAGCTTAGCGTCGCCGGGGGGGCCGAGGGATACGCAGTATTTT